Each of the 15 T cell receptor beta chains below was sequenced from the same sample in a study of regulatory T cells in long-lasting Graves disease. For TCR beta, libraries came from iRepertoire HTBI primers and Arm-PCR of CDR3 regions. TCRdb passed the multiplex PCR reads through MiXCR, listing each CDR3 protein once. The profile shows 450,000 to 700,000 distinct CDR3 sequences, approximately 12% of them singletons. Time point in this sample: newly diagnosed GD, antithyroid drugs for less than 3 months. PBMC-extracted RNA yielded the TCR library. Separately, the same data were catalogued under a study of T cells in Graves' hyperthyroidism and ophthalmopathy.

This specimen was peripheral blood mononuclear cells (PBMCs), taken at new diagnosis, from a patient treated with antithyroid drugs. These receptors came from a man aged 30 to 45 with Graves disease.

This clonotype was counted only a few times. This sequence joins TRBV7-3 and TRBJ2-1; 7 nucleotides line up with TRBD2. Germline loops: CDR1 SGHTA, CDR2 FQGTGA. V dropped 5 bases and J dropped 5; count of bases not matched to a gene: 6. The CDR3 sequence is 14 residues long. The CDR3 is CASSRDRGDNEQFF. CDR3 DNA sequence: TGTGCCAGCAGCAGGGACCGGGGGGACAATGAGCAGTTCTTC.

Many counts were recorded for this clonotype. The CDR3 here is CASSLGGSSPYEQYF. Written as DNA, the CDR3 is TGTGCCAGCAGCTTAGGGGGCTCGAGTCCCTACGAGCAGTACTTC. J is TRBJ2-7 and V is TRBV11-2; a possible D gene is TRBD1 (5 bases). Germline loops: CDR1 SGHAT, CDR2 FQNNGV. There are 15 residues in the CDR3. With 1 base removed from V and 2 bases from J, the gap between germline ends came to 12 bases.

The gene calls are TRBV7-9 and TRBJ2-2, with D possibly TRBD1 on 6 matching bases. This CDR3 is built from 14 residues. CDR1 and CDR2 (germline): SEHNR, FQNEAQ (reference sequence). Trimming removed 6 bases from V and 1 base from J, with 9 bases in between. For the CDR3, the DNA is TGTGCCAGCAGAGAACAGGGGAACACCGGGGAGCTGTTTTTT. Protein product: CASREQGNTGELFF.

In this sample, this clonotype turned up many times. V is TRBV2 and J is TRBJ1-1, with D possibly TRBD1 on 6 matching bases. Germline V gives CDR1 SNHLY, CDR2 FYNNEI. The CDR3 covers 16 residues. The ends were cut back, 10 bases at V and 0 bases at J, with 21 bases in the middle. The DNA for the CDR3 is TGTGCCATCATTTCGAGGGGGGTCAGTTTGAACACTGAAGCTTTCTTT. Translated: CAIISRGVSLNTEAFF.

This clonotype was recorded a few times. The chain employs TRBV20-1 and TRBJ1-6; D is possibly TRBD1 (6 bases). From germline, CDR1 is DFQATT and CDR2 SNEGSKA (reference sequence). Trimming pared 4 bases from V and 6 bases from J, leaving 16 bases between. The CDR3 covers 15 residues. Here the CDR3 DNA reads TGCAGTGCTACCCCCAGGGGCCTCGGTAATTCACCCCTCCACTTT. Amino acids: CSATPRGLGNSPLHF.

V is TRBV11-2 and J is TRBJ2-3; D is perhaps TRBD1 or TRBD2 (5 bases each). The germline CDR1 and CDR2 sequences are SGHAT and FQNNGV. This CDR3 has 15 residues. V was trimmed by 5 bases and J by 1 base, leaving 13 bases between them. Here the CDR3 DNA reads TGTGCCAGCAGCCCAATGGGGGTTCGCACAGATACGCAGTATTTT. Translating gives CASSPMGVRTDTQYF.

The rearrangement links TRBV27 to TRBJ1-3; the D is unclear. V lost 5 bases to trimming and J lost 1 base, with 18 bases between them. The CDR3 has 17 amino acids. Germline V gene sequence: CDR1 MNHEY, CDR2 SMNVEV (reference sequence). The CDR3 nucleotides are TGTGCCAGCAGTCCGCGACCCCCAGTCGGGTCTGGAAACACCATATATTTT. This sequence encodes CASSPRPPVGSGNTIYF.

The table lists this clonotype with many counts. This chain uses TRBV11-2 with TRBJ2-1; TRBD2 matches 9 bases. Germline values: CDR1 SGHAT, CDR2 FQNNGV. The CDR3 sequence is 13 residues long. Trimming at V came to 4 bases and at J to 7 bases, leaving 2 bases not matched to a gene. For the CDR3, the DNA is TGTGCCAGCAGCTCGACTAGCGGAAATGAGCAGTTCTTC. It specifies CASSSTSGNEQFF.

The rearrangement links TRBV6-1 to TRBJ2-5; 10 bases fit TRBD2. The V and J ends lost 2 bases and 7 bases, in that order; junction bases with no gene match: 10. The CDR3 extends over 16 amino acids. Germline CDR1 reads MNHNS; CDR2 reads SASEGT. The CDR3 reads CASSERNSGGSGTQYF. CDR3 coding DNA: TGTGCCAGCAGTGAACGGAATAGCGGGGGGAGTGGGACCCAGTACTTC.

With respect to this clonotype: Because it lacks the conserved phenylalanine or tryptophan at the end, this CDR3 is likely a read error. V gene TRBV3-1 combines with J gene TRBJ2-5; D is unresolved. The CDR3 is 13 amino acids. Per the germline V gene, CDR1 is LGHDT and CDR2 is YNNKEL (reference sequence). Trimming took 3 bases from V and 2 from J, leaving 7 bases between them. The CDR3 is CASSQFGQETQYL. The CDR3 DNA reads as TGTGCCAGCAGCCAGTTCGGGCAAGAGACCCAGTACCTC.

This clonotype occurred a few times. This chain links TRBV10-2 with TRBJ2-3; D may be TRBD2 (5 bases). Germline-derived CDR1 and CDR2 are WSHSY and SAAADI. V was pared by 8 bases and J by 6 bases, with 15 bases between. This CDR3 has 13 amino acids. CDR3 sequence reads: CASGREKRDTQYF. Here the CDR3 DNA reads TGCGCCAGCGGGAGAGAGAAGCGGGATACGCAGTATTTT.

The chain couples TRBV9 to TRBJ1-1, with D possibly TRBD1 on 6 matching bases. Trimming took off 9 bases at V and 3 bases at J, with 21 bases between the two ends. Germline lookup yields CDR1 SGDLS and CDR2 YYNGEE. The CDR3 has 15 residues. Here the CDR3 DNA reads TGTGCCACCGACAGGTTTTCCCAAGTGGACACTGAAGCTTTCTTT. Translation: CATDRFSQVDTEAFF.

This clonotype was picked up many times. In DNA form, the CDR3 reads TGTGCCAGCTCACCAAGGGGCCTAATAGATACGCAGTATTTT. Translation gives CASSPRGLIDTQYF. V usage is TRBV18 and J usage is TRBJ2-3; tentative D call: TRBD1 (5 bases). This CDR3 comprises 14 residues. V was clipped by 2 bases and J by 5 bases, with 11 bases between them. Germline loops: CDR1 KGHSH, CDR2 LQKENI.

This clonotype came up a few times. This clone may be a read error of a much larger clone one base away. The CDR3 sequence: CASSLDGLDEQFF. The CDR3 DNA follows: TGTGCCAGCAGCTTAGACGGTTTAGATGAGCAGTTCTTC. The gene calls are TRBV6-1 and TRBJ2-1; D gene ambiguous. Germline CDR1 reads MNHNS; CDR2 reads SASEGT. V shed 6 bases and J shed 8 bases, with 14 bases lying between them. The CDR3 covers 13 residues.

The chain links TRBV10-3 to TRBJ2-5; 11 nucleotides match TRBD2. J was trimmed by 5 bases and V by 3 bases; bases with no gene match: 2. The germline V gene encodes CDR1 ENHRY and CDR2 SYGVKD. This CDR3 has 14 amino acids. The CDR3 sequence is CAISDGLAGETQYF. CDR3 bases: TGTGCCATCAGTGACGGACTAGCGGGTGAGACCCAGTACTTC.